Each of the 13 T cell receptor beta chains below was sequenced from the same sample in a study of Graves' ophthalmopathy and Graves' hyperthyroidism. TCR beta CDR3 regions were amplified from RNA transcripts. In the first round, RT-PCR was carried out with HTBI primers, and a multiplex PCR formed the second round. TCRdb fed the multiplex PCR reads into MiXCR, producing one record per CDR3 protein. This table holds almost 750,000 distinct CDR3 sequences, roughly 41% found once. Sequencing was performed on peripheral blood. The receptors shown here come from an adult man with Graves' ophthalmopathy.

This chain connects TRBV7-9 to TRBJ2-5; unclear D gene. The V gene's germline CDR1 is SEHNR and CDR2 FQNEAQ (reference sequence). Deletions cut 0 bases from V and 7 bases from J, with 21 bases between. This CDR3 spans 17 amino acids. The CDR3 spells CASSLAPYSTLKGTQYF. The CDR3 DNA follows: TGTGCCAGCAGCTTAGCGCCTTACAGTACCCTGAAGGGGACCCAGTACTTC.

In this sample, this clonotype turned up a few times. The chain employs TRBV10-2 and TRBJ2-7; 15 positions agree with TRBD2. The V segment lost 6 bases and the J segment 3 bases; nucleotides outside the gene matches: 6. CDR1 is WSHSY and CDR2 is SAAADI in the germline V gene. The CDR3 totals 16 residues. As DNA, the CDR3 is TGCGCCAGCAGCCAAGGGACTAGCGGGAGGATCTACGAGCAGTACTTC. This codes for CASSQGTSGRIYEQYF.

The chain carries TRBV7-9 and TRBJ2-1, with TRBD2 matching over 11 bases. The germline V gene encodes CDR1 SEHNR and CDR2 FQNEAQ (reference sequence). V dropped 5 bases and J dropped 5; count of bases not matched to a gene: 11. The CDR3 has 17 residues. The CDR3 is CASSPLVGTSGNNEQFF. The CDR3 coding sequence is TGTGCCAGCAGCCCCTTGGTAGGGACTAGCGGAAACAATGAGCAGTTCTTC.

This clonotype has only one observation. The chain combines TRBV7-9 with TRBJ1-2; 7 positions agree with TRBD1. The length of the CDR3 is 13 residues. Germline assignment: CDR1 SEHNR and CDR2 FQNEAQ (reference sequence). Trimming took 5 bases from V and 4 from J; bases not matched to a gene: 4. DNA of the CDR3: TGTGCCAGCAGCAAACCAGGGGGCTATGGCTACACCTTC. Translated, it gives CASSKPGGYGYTF.

This clonotype turned up a few times. The chain carries TRBV7-9 and TRBJ1-1; no clear D gene. CDR3 size: 12 residues. Trimming took off 5 bases at V and 3 bases at J, with 7 bases between the two ends. CDR1 is SEHNR and CDR2 is FQNEAQ in the germline V gene (reference sequence). The CDR3 DNA is TGTGCCAGCAGCCGCGTTTACACTGAAGCTTTCTTT. The encoded protein is CASSRVYTEAFF. Together with reference TRBV7-9 and TRBJ1-1, the CDR3 gives the full variable domain: DTGVSQNPRHKITKRGQNVTFRCDPISEHNRLYWYRQTLGQGPEFLTYFQNEAQLEKSRLLSDRFSAERPKGSFSTLEIQRTEQGDSAMYLCASSRVYTEAFFGQGTRLTVV.

The chain is built from TRBV25-1 and TRBJ2-5, with 14 bases fitting TRBD2. This CDR3 has 13 amino acids. Germline CDR1 is MGHDK and CDR2 is SYGVNS. This chain's CDR3 is CATTSGRGETQYF. For the CDR3, the DNA is TGTGCAACGACTAGCGGGAGGGGGGAGACCCAGTACTTC.

This clonotype was seen many times. Mismatch with germline at one junction end may stem from a read error. The chain joins TRBV2 to TRBJ1-6; D is uncertain. CDR1 and CDR2 from the germline V gene are SNHLY and FYNNEI. CDR3 size: 17 residues. The CDR3 region has the DNA TGTGCCAGCAGTGAAGGGGTACGGGAAATCTATGATTCACCCCTCCACTTT. As protein: CASSEGVREIYDSPLHF.

This chain uses TRBV7-2 with TRBJ2-2; D call uncertain. Germline values: CDR1 SGHTA, CDR2 FQGNSA. V shed 5 bases and J shed 3 bases, with 10 bases lying between them. CDR3 size: 14 residues. The CDR3 DNA is TGTGCCAGCAGCGTTGATGGGGACACCGGGGAGCTGTTTTTT. It encodes CASSVDGDTGELFF. The complete variable domain, with remaining parts taken from reference TRBV7-2 and TRBJ2-2, reads GAGVSQSPSNKVTEKGKDVELRCDPISGHTALYWYRQSLGQGLEFLIYFQGNSAPDKSGLPSDRFSAERTGGSVSTLTIQRTQQEDSAVYLCASSVDGDTGELFFGEGSRLTVL.

The chain couples TRBV29-1 to TRBJ2-7; 8 bases align to TRBD2. The CDR3 is 12 residues long. Trimming at V came to 6 bases and at J to 6 bases, leaving 7 bases not matched to a gene. Germline V lookup: CDR1 SQVTM, CDR2 ANQGSEA. The CDR3 reads CSVTGGGFEQYF. The CDR3 nucleotides are TGCAGCGTAACCGGGGGGGGATTCGAGCAGTACTTC.

In its sample, this clonotype was seen a few times. The chain employs TRBV25-1 and TRBJ1-2, with D perhaps matching TRBD1 (6 bases). V was clipped by 6 bases and J by 5 bases, with 16 bases between them. Germline values: CDR1 MGHDK, CDR2 SYGVNS. The CDR3 is made up of 14 amino acids. The CDR3 DNA sequence: TGTGCCAGCAGCCAGGACAGTTTTACGTATGGCTACACCTTC. Its translation is CASSQDSFTYGYTF.

This clonotype has a handful of counts. The germline gene is not matched at one end of the junction; a read error may be the cause. The CDR3 DNA reads as TGCGCCAGCAGCCAAGGGACTAGCACAGAGACCCAGTACTTC. Its protein product is CASSQGTSTETQYF. This sequence joins TRBV7-9 and TRBJ2-5; 9 bases fit TRBD2. The CDR3 consists of 14 residues. Germline-derived CDR1 and CDR2 are SEHNR and FQNEAQ (reference sequence).

This clonotype was seen more than once but under ten times. The V and J genes are TRBV11-2 and TRBJ2-6, with no clear D. The CDR3 has 15 residues. The germline CDR1 and CDR2 sequences are SGHAT and FQNNGV. Trimming removed 6 bases from V and 1 base from J, with 10 bases in between. CDR3 in amino acids: CASRPYESGANVLTF. As DNA, the CDR3 is TGTGCCAGCAGACCTTACGAGTCTGGGGCCAACGTCCTGACTTTC.

The CDR3 DNA sequence: TGCAGTGCGCAGACAGGGATGAGCAATCAGCCCCAGCATTTT. Translation: CSAQTGMSNQPQHF. The chain recombines TRBV20-1 with TRBJ1-5; TRBD1 matches 7 bases. Germline V gene sequence: CDR1 DFQATT, CDR2 SNEGSKA (reference sequence). The length of the CDR3 is 14 residues. After removal of 6 bases from V and 1 base from J, the junction contained 6 bases not matched to a gene.